The 12 T cell receptor beta chains given below trace back to one sample, sequenced in a study of T-cell reconstitution after alpha-beta-depleted transplantation in children. For TCRbeta, the library was prepared with unique molecular identifiers. TCRdb called the PCR reads again in MiXCR, with one record for every CDR3 protein. The top ten hold approximately 25% of the sample, which has fewer than 150,000 distinct CDR3 sequences, approximately 8.7% seen once. Sequenced here: PBMCs, mostly from graft donor cells, sampled 180 days after TCRalphabeta/CD19-depleted stem cell transplant. These TCRs come from a girl under three years old who had a stem cell transplant for combined immunodeficiency, so the T cells may come from the graft donor.

This clonotype showed up many times. The chain couples TRBV5-1 to TRBJ1-5; D gene unclear. Germline V gene sequence: CDR1 SGHRS, CDR2 YFSETQ. The CDR3 totals 11 residues. Trimming pared 6 bases from V and 7 bases from J, leaving 8 bases between. CDR3 DNA: TGCGCCAGCACTGCGGGGCAGCCCCAGCATTTT. It codes for CASTAGQPQHF.

This clonotype was recorded many times. This chain uses TRBV10-3 with TRBJ2-3; D is possibly TRBD1 (5 bases). V was shortened by 2 bases and J by 0 bases, with 9 bases between the two germline ends. CDR3 length: 15 amino acids. The germline gives CDR1 ENHRY, CDR2 SYGVKD. The CDR3 protein is CAISEGAGSTDTQYF. The DNA of the CDR3 is TGTGCCATCAGTGAGGGGGCAGGTAGCACAGATACGCAGTATTTT.

Relative to its sample, this clonotype is medium-sized. The CDR3 coding sequence is TGCAGCGCCCGGACTAGCGGGAGGGCCCGTACCTACGAGCAGTACTTC. Translating it yields CSARTSGRARTYEQYF. The chain recombines TRBV29-1 with TRBJ2-7; 15 positions agree with TRBD2. Germline V lookup: CDR1 SQVTM, CDR2 ANQGSEA. J lost 2 bases, V lost 7 bases, and 9 bases had no gene match. The CDR3 contains 16 residues.

This clonotype was seen a handful of times. The rearrangement uses TRBV10-3 and TRBJ2-1; no clear D. The CDR3 runs 14 residues. CDR1 ENHRY and CDR2 SYGVKD come from the germline V gene. Trimming removed 6 bases at V and 5 bases at J, with 14 bases between. CDR3 bases: TGTGCCATCAGCGCTAACTGGTATAACAATGAGCAGTTCTTC. Protein product: CAISANWYNNEQFF.

In its sample, this clonotype was seen many times. The chain is built from TRBV7-9 and TRBJ2-3, with a weak D call TRBD2 (5 bases). V gave up 5 bases and J gave up 5 bases, with 5 bases separating them. The CDR3 is 11 amino acids. Per the germline V gene, CDR1 is SEHNR and CDR2 is FQNEAQ (reference sequence). The CDR3 DNA follows: TGTGCCAGCAGCCGGGGAGATACGCAGTATTTT. It codes for CASSRGDTQYF.

The gene calls are TRBV20-1 and TRBJ2-1; D unclear. Germline V lookup: CDR1 DFQATT, CDR2 SNEGSKA (reference sequence). V lost 2 bases and J 4 bases, leaving 12 bases between the germline ends. CDR3 size: 14 residues. CDR3 nucleotide sequence: TGCAGTGCTAGAACCCGGGCCTTTTACAATGAGCAGTTCTTC. Protein: CSARTRAFYNEQFF.

This clonotype was detected a few times. The rearrangement joins TRBV12-3 or TRBV12-4 to TRBJ2-3, with a weak D call TRBD1 (8 bases). Trimming shortened V by 1 base and J by 4 bases, and 18 bases separated the two germline ends. The CDR3 runs to 17 residues. CDR3 protein: CASSLEPRTGRADTQYF. DNA of the CDR3: TGTGCCAGCAGTTTAGAACCCAGGACAGGGAGGGCAGATACGCAGTATTTT.

This clonotype was detected a few times. This chain uses TRBV7-2 with TRBJ2-3; 8 bases align to TRBD2. The CDR3 is 13 amino acids. With 5 bases clipped from V and 6 bases from J, the junction kept 4 bases outside the gene matches. The germline gives CDR1 SGHTA, CDR2 FQGNSA. The CDR3 nucleotides read TGTGCCAGCAGCAGTAGCGGGATTGATACGCAGTATTTT. The encoded protein is CASSSSGIDTQYF.

This clonotype was recorded many times. The chain employs TRBV4-3 and TRBJ2-1; D unclear. The CDR3 consists of 14 residues. CDR1 LGHNA and CDR2 YSLEER come from the germline V gene. The V end lost 4 bases, the J end lost 2 bases, and 9 bases lay between the germline ends. CDR3 protein: CASSRGMAYNEQFF. CDR3 in DNA: TGCGCCAGCAGCCGAGGTATGGCCTACAATGAGCAGTTCTTC.

This chain uses TRBV20-1 with TRBJ2-1; D call uncertain. The V gene's germline CDR1 is DFQATT and CDR2 SNEGSKA (reference sequence). The CDR3 totals 14 residues. Trimming removed 6 bases at V and 5 bases at J, with 17 bases between. The CDR3 region has the DNA TGCAGTGCCCTAGACCCCGTCACCCACAATGAGCAGTTCTTC. This encodes CSALDPVTHNEQFF.

In DNA form, the CDR3 reads TGTGCCAGCTCACGATCAGTTCGCTACGAGCAGTACTTC. Its translation: CASSRSVRYEQYF. The chain couples TRBV18 to TRBJ2-7, with no clear D. The CDR3 extends over 13 amino acids. The V and J ends lost 4 bases and 3 bases respectively, with 10 bases between them. The V gene's germline CDR1 is KGHSH and CDR2 LQKENI.

The rearrangement joins TRBV20-1 to TRBJ1-4, with TRBD1 as a possible D gene (5 bases). The germline CDR1 and CDR2 sequences are DFQATT and SNEGSKA (reference sequence). The CDR3 contains 13 residues. Trimming cost V 3 bases and J 8 bases, with 13 bases left between them. This chain's CDR3 is CSARSTVSEKLFF. DNA for the CDR3: TGCAGTGCTAGGTCGACAGTGAGCGAAAAACTGTTTTTT.